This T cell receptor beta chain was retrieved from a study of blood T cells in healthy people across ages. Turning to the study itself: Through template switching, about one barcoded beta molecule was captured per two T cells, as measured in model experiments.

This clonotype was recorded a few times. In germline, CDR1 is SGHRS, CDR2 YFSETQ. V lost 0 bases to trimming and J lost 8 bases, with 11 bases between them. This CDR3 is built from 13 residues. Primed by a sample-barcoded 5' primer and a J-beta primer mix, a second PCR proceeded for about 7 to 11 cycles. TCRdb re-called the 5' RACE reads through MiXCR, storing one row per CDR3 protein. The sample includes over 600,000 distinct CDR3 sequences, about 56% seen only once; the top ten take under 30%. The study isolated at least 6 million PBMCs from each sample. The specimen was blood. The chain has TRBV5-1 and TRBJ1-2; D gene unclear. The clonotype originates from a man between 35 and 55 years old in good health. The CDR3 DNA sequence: TGCGCCAGCAGCTTGGGGCAGATTGGGGGCTACACCTTC. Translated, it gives CASSLGQIGGYTF.